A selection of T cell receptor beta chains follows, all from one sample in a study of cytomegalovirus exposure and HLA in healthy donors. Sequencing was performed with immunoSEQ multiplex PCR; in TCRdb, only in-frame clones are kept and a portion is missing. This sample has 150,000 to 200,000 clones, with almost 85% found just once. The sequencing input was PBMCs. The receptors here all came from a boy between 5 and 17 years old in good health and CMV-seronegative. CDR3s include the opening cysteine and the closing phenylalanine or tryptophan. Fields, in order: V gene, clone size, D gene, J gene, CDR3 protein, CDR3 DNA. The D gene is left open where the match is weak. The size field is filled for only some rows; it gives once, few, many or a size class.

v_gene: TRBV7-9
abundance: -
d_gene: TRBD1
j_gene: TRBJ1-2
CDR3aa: CSSSLWPSPGGGSYTF
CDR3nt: TGTTCCAGCAGCTTATGGCCCAGTCCAGGGGGTGGAAGCTACACCTTC

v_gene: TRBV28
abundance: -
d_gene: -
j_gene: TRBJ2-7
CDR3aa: CASSSGLYEQYF
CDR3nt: TGTGCCAGCAGTTCGGGACTCTACGAGCAGTACTTC

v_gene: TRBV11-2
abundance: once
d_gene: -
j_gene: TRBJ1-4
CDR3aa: CASSLERPREKLFF
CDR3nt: TGTGCCAGCAGCTTAGAAAGGCCTAGGGAAAAACTGTTTTTT

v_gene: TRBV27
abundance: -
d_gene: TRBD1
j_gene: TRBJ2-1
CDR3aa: CASSLVQGVYNEQFF
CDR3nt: TGTGCCAGCAGTTTAGTACAGGGGGTTTACAATGAGCAGTTCTTC

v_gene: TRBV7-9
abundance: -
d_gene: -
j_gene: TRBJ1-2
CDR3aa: CASSLVPSPDGYTF
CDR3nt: TGTGCCAGCAGCTTAGTGCCGTCCCCGGATGGCTACACCTTC

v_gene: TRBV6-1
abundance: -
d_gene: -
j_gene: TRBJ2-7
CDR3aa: CASSAPQGSSYEQYF
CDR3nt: TGTGCCAGCAGCGCCCCACAGGGCAGCTCCTACGAGCAGTACTTC

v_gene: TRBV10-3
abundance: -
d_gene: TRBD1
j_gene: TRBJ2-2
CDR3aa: CAISESGTGRTGELFF
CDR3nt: TGTGCCATCAGTGAGTCCGGGACAGGGAGGACCGGGGAGCTGTTTTTT

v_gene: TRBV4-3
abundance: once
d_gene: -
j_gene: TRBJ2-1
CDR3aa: CASSQDLGVDEQFF
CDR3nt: TGCGCCAGCAGCCAAGATTTAGGGGTTGATGAGCAGTTCTTC

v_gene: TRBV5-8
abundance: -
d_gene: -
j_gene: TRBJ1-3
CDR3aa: CASSFPERTIYF
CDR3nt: TGTGCCAGCAGCTTCCCGGAGAGGACCATATATTTT

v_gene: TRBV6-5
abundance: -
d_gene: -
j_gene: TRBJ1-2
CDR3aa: CASSWATDYGYTF
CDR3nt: TGTGCCAGCAGTTGGGCCACTGACTATGGCTACACCTTC

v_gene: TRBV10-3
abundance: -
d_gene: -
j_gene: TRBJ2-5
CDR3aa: CAISAGLLQETQYF
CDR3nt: TGTGCCATCAGTGCCGGACTGCTCCAAGAGACCCAGTACTTC

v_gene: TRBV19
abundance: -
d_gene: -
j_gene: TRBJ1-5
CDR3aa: CASSMDSRANQPQHF
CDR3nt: TGTGCCAGTAGTATGGACAGTAGGGCGAATCAGCCCCAGCATTTT

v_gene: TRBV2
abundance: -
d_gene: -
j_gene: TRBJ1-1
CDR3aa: CATKTGVGDEAFF
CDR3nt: TGTGCCACCAAAACGGGGGTGGGCGATGAAGCTTTCTTT

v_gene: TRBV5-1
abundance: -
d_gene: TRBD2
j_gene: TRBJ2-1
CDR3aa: CASRKAGGLNEQFF
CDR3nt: TGCGCCAGCAGAAAAGCGGGGGGGCTTAATGAGCAGTTCTTC

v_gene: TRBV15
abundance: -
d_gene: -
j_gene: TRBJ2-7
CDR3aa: CATSRENRGANEQYF
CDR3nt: TGTGCCACCAGCAGAGAAAATCGGGGGGCGAACGAGCAGTACTTC

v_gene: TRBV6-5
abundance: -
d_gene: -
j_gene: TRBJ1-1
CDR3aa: CASSYAGENTEAFF
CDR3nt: TGTGCCAGCAGTTACGCAGGGGAAAACACTGAAGCTTTCTTT

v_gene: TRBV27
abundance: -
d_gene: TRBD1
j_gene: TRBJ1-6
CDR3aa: CASSRLNRGGYNSPLHF
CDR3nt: TGTGCCAGCAGCAGACTCAACAGGGGAGGATATAATTCACCCCTCCACTTT

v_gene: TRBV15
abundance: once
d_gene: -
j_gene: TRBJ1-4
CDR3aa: CATKRGANEKLFF
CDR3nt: TGTGCCACCAAACGGGGGGCTAATGAAAAACTGTTTTTT

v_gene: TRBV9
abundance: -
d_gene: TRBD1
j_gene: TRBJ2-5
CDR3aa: CASSVGTGSETQYF
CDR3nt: TGTGCCAGCAGCGTCGGGACAGGGTCCGAGACCCAGTACTTC

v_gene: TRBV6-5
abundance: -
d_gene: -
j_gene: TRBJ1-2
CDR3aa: CASSPHNYGYTF
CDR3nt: TGTGCCAGCAGCCCCCATAACTATGGCTACACCTTC

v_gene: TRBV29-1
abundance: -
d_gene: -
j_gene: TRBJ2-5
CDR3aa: CSVEGGPGETQYF
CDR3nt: TGCAGCGTTGAAGGGGGGCCTGGGGAGACCCAGTACTTC

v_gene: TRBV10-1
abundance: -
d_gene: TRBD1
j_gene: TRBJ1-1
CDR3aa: CASRPTSNRGTEAFF
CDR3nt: TGCGCCAGCAGACCCACCTCGAACAGGGGCACTGAAGCTTTCTTT

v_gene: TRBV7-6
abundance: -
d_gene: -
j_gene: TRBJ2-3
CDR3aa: CASSFTSRATDTQYF
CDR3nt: TGTGCCAGCAGCTTCACTAGCAGGGCGACAGATACGCAGTATTTT

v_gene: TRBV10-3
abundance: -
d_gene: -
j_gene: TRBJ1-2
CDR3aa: CAISEEQGSGYTF
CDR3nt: TGTGCCATCAGTGAGGAACAGGGAAGCGGCTACACCTTC

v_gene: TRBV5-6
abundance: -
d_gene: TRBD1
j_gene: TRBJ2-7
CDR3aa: CASSFIVRDRERREQYF
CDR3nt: TGTGCCAGCAGCTTCATCGTCCGGGACAGGGAGAGGAGGGAGCAGTACTTC

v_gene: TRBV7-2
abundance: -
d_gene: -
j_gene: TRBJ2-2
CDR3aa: CASSPLVGLDTGELFF
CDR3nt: TGTGCCAGCAGCCCCCTAGTGGGGCTAGACACCGGGGAGCTGTTTTTT

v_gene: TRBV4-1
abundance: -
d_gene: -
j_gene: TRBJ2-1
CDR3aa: CASSQALADYNEQFF
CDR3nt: TGCGCCAGCAGCCAAGCACTAGCAGACTACAATGAGCAGTTCTTC

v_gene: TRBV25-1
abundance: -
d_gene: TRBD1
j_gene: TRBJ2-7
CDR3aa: CASGRPGQGFDEQYF
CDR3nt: TGTGCCAGCGGGCGACCGGGACAGGGTTTCGATGAGCAGTACTTC

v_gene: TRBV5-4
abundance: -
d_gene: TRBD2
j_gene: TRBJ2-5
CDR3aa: CASSSLAGTEETQYF
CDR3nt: TGTGCCAGCAGCTCCTTAGCGGGGACCGAAGAGACCCAGTACTTC

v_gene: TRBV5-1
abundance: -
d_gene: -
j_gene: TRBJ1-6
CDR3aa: CASSLQVNSPLHF
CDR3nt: TGCGCCAGCAGCTTACAGGTCAATTCACCCCTCCACTTT

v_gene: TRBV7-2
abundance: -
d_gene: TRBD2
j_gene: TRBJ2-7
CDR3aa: CASSLDPSGSYEQYF
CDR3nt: TGTGCCAGCAGCTTAGATCCTAGCGGGTCCTACGAGCAGTACTTC

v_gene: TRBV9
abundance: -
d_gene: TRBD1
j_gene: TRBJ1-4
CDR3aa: CASSGGTGNEKLFF
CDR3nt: TGTGCCAGCAGCGGCGGGACAGGCAATGAAAAACTGTTTTTT

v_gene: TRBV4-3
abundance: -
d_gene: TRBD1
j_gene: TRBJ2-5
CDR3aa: CASSQMRTGGVETQYF
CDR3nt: TGCGCCAGCAGCCAGATGAGGACAGGGGGCGTCGAGACCCAGTACTTC

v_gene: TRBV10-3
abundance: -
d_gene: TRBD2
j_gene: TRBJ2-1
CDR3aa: CAISGTSGGAGYNEQFF
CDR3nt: TGTGCCATCAGTGGGACTAGCGGGGGGGCCGGGTACAATGAGCAGTTCTTC

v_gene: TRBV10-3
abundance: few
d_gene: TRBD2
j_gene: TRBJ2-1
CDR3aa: CAISETSGSINEQFF
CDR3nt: TGTGCCATCAGTGAGACTAGCGGGAGTATTAATGAGCAGTTCTTC

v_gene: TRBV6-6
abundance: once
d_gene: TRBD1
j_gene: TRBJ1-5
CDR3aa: CASTLSDRGFNQPQHF
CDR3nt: TGTGCCAGCACCTTATCGGACAGGGGTTTTAATCAGCCCCAGCATTTT

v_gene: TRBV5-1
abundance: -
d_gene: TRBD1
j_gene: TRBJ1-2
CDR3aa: CASSSTGAYGYTF
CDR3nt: TGCGCCAGCAGCTCAACAGGGGCCTATGGCTACACCTTC